This TCR beta chain was captured in a study of OX40 agonist ivuxolimab in advanced cancers. Looking at the study overall: Ivuxolimab, an agonistic anti-OX40 (CD134) antibody, was given to patients. Allowance was made for prior anti-PD-1, anti-PD-L1 or anti-CTLA-4 therapy, and roughly 40% had some.

Trimming shortened V by 1 base and J by 0 bases, and 19 bases separated the two germline ends. The CDR3 is 18 amino acids. Germline assignment: CDR1 SGHDN and CDR2 FVKESK. The data were produced by immunoSEQ multiplex PCR, yet TCRdb's version contains in-frame clones alone and is incomplete. The sample includes some 80,000 clones, 65% to 85% of them seen just once. The chain links TRBV14 to TRBJ2-7, with a possible D match to TRBD1 (6 bases). Sequencing was performed on CD4+ or CD8+ T cells sorted from blood, taken in a trial of the OX40 agonist ivuxolimab. The receptor's source is an adult with an advanced solid tumor such as melanoma, head and neck, liver or kidney cancer. In nucleotides, the CDR3 is TGTGCCAGCAGCCAAGGTTGGGGCACAGGGTATTCCTCCTACGAGCAGTACTTC. Its translation is CASSQGWGTGYSSYEQYF. Full variable domain (missing parts from reference TRBV14 and TRBJ2-7): EAGVTQFPSHSVIEKGQTVTLRCDPISGHDNLYWYRRVMGKEIKFLLHFVKESKQDESGMPNNRFLAERTGGTYSTLKVQPAELEDSGVYFCASSQGWGTGYSSYEQYFGPGTRLTVT.